This TCR beta chain appears in the sequencing data of a study of cytomegalovirus exposure and HLA in healthy donors (dated by TCRdb to the late 2010s). In terms of the full investigation: An earlier analysis of roughly 500 of the donors reported about 300 Gb of sequence data and about 120 million unique TCR beta sequences obtained from around 190 million T cells. Roughly 310 gigabases of sequencing data and tens of millions of unique TCR sequences were included in an early release covering roughly 600 HLA-typed donors. Among the roughly 410 genotyped donors, more than 70% belonged to the genetic ancestry cluster associated with self-reported Caucasian donors. The study was designed to test whether signatures of past pathogen exposure could be identified by cataloging public T cell receptors. The study used immunosequencing to profile the T cell repertoires of 600 to 850 subjects and linked those repertoires to cytomegalovirus serostatus. Along with the 666-subject first cohort, a separate validation cohort of over a hundred different subjects was used. The study combined high-throughput TCR immunosequencing, statistical association of individual TCRs with disease status, and machine learning to predict cytomegalovirus infection status. A later analysis re-analyzed previously published TCR beta repertoires from about 730 donors and added high-resolution HLA genotyping to study TCR occurrence patterns. Rather than using new phenotypic data, the later analysis identified candidate immune exposures from TCR beta sequences and from how often those sequences occurred across donors. In an earlier analysis of roughly 600 of the donors, high-throughput TCR beta sequencing was used to judge whether each TCR beta V gene segment behaved as functional or pseudogenic. Donor age, sex, ethnicity and CMV serostatus were compiled alongside the repertoire data. In a later genetic analysis, genome-wide SNP genotypes for 398 of the 666 donors were used, and that subset was treated as a discovery cohort. Every discovery cohort repertoire had been produced on one sequencing platform. HLA typing included class I and class II loci at four-digit resolution. The number of typed donors differed by locus: roughly 629-640 for A, B, C, DRB1 and DQB1; approximately 530 for DQA1; approximately 600 for DPA1; and about 470 for DPB1. Because of strong linkage in the cohort, roughly five DR-DQ haplotypes were treated as single units for association and clustering. Among 398 genotyped donors of the cohort, an average of about 240,000 unique TCR beta nucleotide sequences were sequenced per donor, approximately 20% of them non-productive.

The cohort consisted of 650 to 700 healthy bone marrow donors. All cohort members were sampled while nominally healthy, although unrecorded immune exposures were likely present. The donor was CMV seronegative and was included in the group of several hundred seronegative cohort members. Every donor gave a peripheral blood sample, and the peripheral blood mononuclear cells from that sample were used for TCR beta sequencing. The Qiagen DNeasy Blood Extraction Kit was used to extract genomic DNA from the blood cell samples. The full study reports these points: While some public TCRs were present in many individuals, most TCR sequences turned up only very rarely across donors. Broadly in line with IMGT annotations, most TCR beta V segments showed up in productive rearrangements about 87% or about 30% of the time in an earlier analysis of roughly 590 of the donors. In a later analysis, the rate of TCR association differed among HLA loci, with DRB1 alleles having the most associated TCRs and HLA-C alleles having the fewest. Because some donors lacked HLA typing at each locus, the association tests relied only on the typed subset. According to a later analysis, parvovirus B19, influenza, CMV and Epstein-Barr virus appeared linked to several top co-occurrence clusters. Roughly uniform sequencing depth across donors was assumed in presence/absence analyses, although this assumption may not hold. A group of highly shared sequence variants was considered likely to be a technical artifact of the sequencing pipeline. Compared with the roughly 670-donor mean, donors in an Asian-associated ancestry cluster had fewer N-insertions in productive TCRs, according to a later genetic analysis. In a later analysis, most CMV-associated TCR beta chains were found to appear HLA-restricted, with HLA associations seemingly driven largely by CMV exposure. The earlier analysis of about 600 of the donors excluded fewer than 20 rarely observed V segments, including chromosome 9 orphons, because counts were too low. Only TCR beta chains were sequenced in this cohort, and the absence of alpha or paired-chain data limited detectable features. Some IMGT-functional V segments, including TRBV6-2 and TRBV6-3, could not be distinguished by the 87-base-pair reads and were therefore excluded. Specific HLA alleles were associated with 15,000 to 20,000 TCR beta sequences at a false discovery rate of 0.05 in a later analysis. Correlated functional status among segregating V segments might be attributable to linkage disequilibrium, but an unknown experimental factor could not be ruled out. Strong co-occurrence of HLA alleles, especially DR and DQ, made assigning TCR associations to individual alleles difficult. The authors suggested that the approach could potentially be extended to other disease states and immunological phenotypes. A further reported finding was that TCR beta sequences accurately predicted the HLA-A and HLA-B alleles for most subjects in the first cohort. An association between a missense DCLRE1C variant and V-gene and J-gene trimming of TCR beta chains was found in a later genetic analysis and replicated in an independent cohort. Compared with equally common non-associated chains, HLA-associated TCR beta chains in a later analysis were more clonally expanded and had lower generation probabilities. The study gave a list of about 160 TCR beta chains associated with cytomegalovirus. Cytomegalovirus status was reported to be diagnosed by the classifier with high specificity and sensitivity in both the original and validation cohorts. For the cohort, immune exposure information was limited to CMV serostatus. In vitro tests confirmed that a few of the cytomegalovirus-associated TCR beta chains recognize cytomegalovirus antigens.

The library was made by the immunoSEQ multiplex PCR assay. The multiplex PCR relied on a mix of 60 forward primers for TCR Vbeta segments and 13 reverse primers for TCR Jbeta segments. The CDR3 region of rearranged TCR beta genes was amplified from genomic DNA with a multiplex PCR assay. The Illumina HiSeq System was used to sequence the amplified TCR beta libraries as 87-base-pair reads. On the study's bioinformatics: In a later analysis, 80 million or so unique TCR beta chains were counted across the 650 to 700 repertoires, and roughly 11 million of these chains were shared by at least two donors. A nearest-neighbor algorithm error-corrected the raw reads and collapsed the reads into unique sequences, merging closely related sequences to remove PCR and sequencing errors. V, D and J gene segments were assigned by aligning CDR3 sequences to IMGT reference sequences. For a sequence to be retained, at least a six-nucleotide match to both a V gene segment and a J gene segment was required. Rearrangements were called productive when the CDR3 lacked stop codons and stayed in frame with V and J; all others were non-productive. Following IMGT convention, CDR3 was defined as the stretch from the second conserved V-encoded cysteine up to the conserved J-encoded phenylalanine. In an earlier analysis of more than 550 of the donors, sequences lacking an unambiguous match to a single V gene segment were excluded. An earlier analysis of a few hundred of the donors called V segments functional above 56.7% productive rearrangements and segregating when the between-donor standard deviation exceeded 5%. A statistical classification framework was built to diagnose cytomegalovirus status from the catalog of TCR beta chain sequences. A later analysis assigned V and J genes by comparing TCR nucleotide sequences with IMGT/GENE-DB human TR gene sequences. Using the TCRdist pipeline, a later analysis assigned CDR3 sequences along with most-parsimonious VDJ recombination scenarios. In a later analysis, each TCR beta chain was defined by its CDR3 amino acid sequence together with its V-gene family, and reads without a unique V-gene family were excluded. To address suspected cross-contamination and a sequencing artifact, a later analysis removed 550 to 750 highly shared, low-generation-probability nucleotide sequences. A later analysis calculated a clonal expansion index for each public chain from normalized within-repertoire ranks of inferred template counts. Generation probabilities in a later analysis came from a VDJ recombination model fitted to out-of-frame rearrangements, and those results were checked against IGoR. In a later analysis, hypergeometric tests were used to score TCR-TCR, TCR-HLA and TCR-CMV co-occurrence, with a repertoire-size bias correction applied to TCR pairs. False discovery rates were estimated in a later analysis by permuting HLA or CMV assignments 20 times. A later analysis grouped co-occurring TCRs with DBSCAN, adding TCRdist sequence similarity when clustering within HLA-allele-positive subsets. Co-occurrence clustering excluded repertoires with fewer than 30,000 or more than 120,000 public chains, plus five with anomalous nucleotide sharing. The immuneACCESS repertoire file appears here via TCRdb, limited to in-frame rearrangements. These files lack a portion of the clones; in checked studies, under half of the deficit traces to unresolved V genes, and the cause of the others is not known. The V and J calls and the clone size are those of that table, but D and trimming were determined from the DNA. For this sample there are around 140,000 clones; roughly 86% appear just once. The top ten clonotypes cover roughly 0.5% of the sample.

About this clone: Its antigen remains undetermined. Per-base quality was not reported, and no clone a single base away is much larger than it.

From a lookup of the germline V gene, CDR1 and CDR2 are MDHEN and SYDVKM. From the cysteine through the phenylalanine, the CDR3 covers 13 amino acids. Only CDR3 DNA remains: 39 bases, in frame from the first base. The sequence joins TRBV28 to TRBJ2-5; 10 bases in the middle match TRBD2. The end of the DNA fits TRBJ2-7 better, so the J call may be wrong. This sequence originates from a woman aged 40 to 50 in good health and CMV-seronegative. Sequences were obtained from PBMCs. The sequenced DNA: TGTGCCAGCAGTCCTAGCGGGAGATACGAGCAGTACTTC. Its protein is CASSPSGRYEQYF.